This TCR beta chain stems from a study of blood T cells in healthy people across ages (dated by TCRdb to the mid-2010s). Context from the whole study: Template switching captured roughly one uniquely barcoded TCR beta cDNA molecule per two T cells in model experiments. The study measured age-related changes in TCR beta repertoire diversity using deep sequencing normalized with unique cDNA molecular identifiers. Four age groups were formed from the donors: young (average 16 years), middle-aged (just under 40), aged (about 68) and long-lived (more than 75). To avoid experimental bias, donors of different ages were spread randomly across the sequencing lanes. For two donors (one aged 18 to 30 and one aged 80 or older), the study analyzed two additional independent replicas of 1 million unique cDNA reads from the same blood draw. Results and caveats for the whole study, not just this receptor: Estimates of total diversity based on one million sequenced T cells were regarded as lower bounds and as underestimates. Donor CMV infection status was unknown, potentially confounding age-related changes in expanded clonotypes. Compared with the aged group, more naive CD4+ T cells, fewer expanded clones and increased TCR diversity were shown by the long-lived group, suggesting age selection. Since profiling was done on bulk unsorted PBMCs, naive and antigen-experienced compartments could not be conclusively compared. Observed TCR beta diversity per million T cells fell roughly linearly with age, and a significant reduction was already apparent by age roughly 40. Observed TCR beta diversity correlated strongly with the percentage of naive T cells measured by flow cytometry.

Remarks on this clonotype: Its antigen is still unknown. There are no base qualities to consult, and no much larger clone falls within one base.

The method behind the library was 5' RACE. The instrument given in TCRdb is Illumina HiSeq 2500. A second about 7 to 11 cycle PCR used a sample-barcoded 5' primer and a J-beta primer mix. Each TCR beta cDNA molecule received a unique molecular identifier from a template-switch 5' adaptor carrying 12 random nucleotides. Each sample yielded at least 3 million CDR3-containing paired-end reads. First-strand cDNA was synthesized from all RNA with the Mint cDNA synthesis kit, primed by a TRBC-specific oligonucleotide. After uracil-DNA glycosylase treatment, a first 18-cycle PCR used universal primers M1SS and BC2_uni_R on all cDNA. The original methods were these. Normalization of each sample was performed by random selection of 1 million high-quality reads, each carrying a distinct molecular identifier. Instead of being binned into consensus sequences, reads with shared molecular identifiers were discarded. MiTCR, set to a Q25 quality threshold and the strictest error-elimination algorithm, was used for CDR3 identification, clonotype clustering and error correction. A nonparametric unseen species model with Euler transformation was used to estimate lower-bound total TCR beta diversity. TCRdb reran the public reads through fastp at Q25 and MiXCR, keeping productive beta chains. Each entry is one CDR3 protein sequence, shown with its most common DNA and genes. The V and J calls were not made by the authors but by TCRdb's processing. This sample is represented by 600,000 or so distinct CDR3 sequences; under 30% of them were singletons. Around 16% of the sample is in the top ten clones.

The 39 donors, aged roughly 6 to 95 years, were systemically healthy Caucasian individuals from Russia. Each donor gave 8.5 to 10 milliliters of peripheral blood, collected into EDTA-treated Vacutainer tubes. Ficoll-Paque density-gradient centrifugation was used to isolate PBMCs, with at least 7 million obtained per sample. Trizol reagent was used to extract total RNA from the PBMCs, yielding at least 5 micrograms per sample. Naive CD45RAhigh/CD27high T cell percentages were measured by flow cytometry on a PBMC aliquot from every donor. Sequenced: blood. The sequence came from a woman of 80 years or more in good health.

The CDR3 region reads CASSLRAGYNEQYF. The sequenced DNA: TGTGCCAGCAGTTTACGGGCAGGGTACAATGAGCAGTACTTC. Here the chain combines TRBV28 and TRBJ2-5; the D segment could be TRBD1, given 5 matching bases. V was cut back by 2 bases and J by 11 bases, leaving a gap of 18 bases between them. CDR1 MDHEN and CDR2 SYDVKM were looked up in the germline V gene. Its CDR3 holds 14 amino acids, cysteine through phenylalanine. Only the CDR3 region is kept as DNA, spanning 42 bases read in frame from base 1.